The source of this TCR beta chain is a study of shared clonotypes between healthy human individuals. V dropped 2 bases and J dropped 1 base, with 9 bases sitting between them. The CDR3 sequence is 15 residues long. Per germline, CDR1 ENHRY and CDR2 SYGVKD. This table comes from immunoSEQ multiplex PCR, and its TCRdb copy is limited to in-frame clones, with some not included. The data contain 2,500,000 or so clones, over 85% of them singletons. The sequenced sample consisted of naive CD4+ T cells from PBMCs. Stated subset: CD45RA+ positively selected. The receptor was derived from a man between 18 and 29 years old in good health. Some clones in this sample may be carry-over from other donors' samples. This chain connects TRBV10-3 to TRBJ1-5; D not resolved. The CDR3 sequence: CAISETGGSNQPQHF. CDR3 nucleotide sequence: TGTGCCATCAGTGAGACGGGAGGGAGCAATCAGCCCCAGCATTTT.